Sequencing of this T cell receptor beta chain was carried out in a study of sequential checkpoint blockade in melanoma (dated by TCRdb to the late 2010s). Study-level background: Patients were assigned by 1:1 randomization to either first-line nivolumab followed by ipilimumab (arm A) or ipilimumab followed by nivolumab (arm B). Maintenance nivolumab was given following each of the two trial sequences. Broader findings and caveats from the paper: The model for predicting response that combines TCR metrics with mutation burden needs to be validated in larger, independent patient cohorts.

The immunoSEQ Assay was used to immunosequence TCRbeta CDR3 regions from genomic DNA. Genomic DNA was amplified by bias-controlled multiplex PCR before high-throughput sequencing. In the paper's pipeline: To quantify the absolute abundance of each unique TCRbeta CDR3 region, the sequences were collapsed and filtered. Clonality was defined as 1 minus Pielou's evenness and was calculated using productive rearrangements only. A previously published method was used to identify clones whose frequencies were significantly greater in on-treatment samples than in baseline samples. This immuneACCESS table, as held by TCRdb, lists in-frame sequences with V and J called but not all clones. Of the missing ones, under half trace to an unresolved V gene in checked studies; the others have no known cause. The DNA gave D and trimming, while V, J and clone size come from that table. This sample is represented by around 10,000 clones; 73% of them were singletons. In total, the top ten clones hold more than 11% of the sample.

Counted from cysteine to phenylalanine, this CDR3 has 15 amino acids. Only CDR3 DNA remains: 45 bases, in frame from the first base. The germline ends are 10 bases apart after V is trimmed by 3 bases and J by 2 bases. CDR1 SNHLY and CDR2 FYNNEI were looked up in the germline V gene. Remarks on this clone: Its antigen is currently not known. Base qualities are not provided; no much larger clone lies one nucleotide away.

The meaning of the sample's treatment or condition label: randomized to nivolumab then ipilimumab (arm A) or the reverse (arm B). None of the patients in the trial had previously been given DNA-damaging chemotherapy. Thawed PBMCs were sorted on a FACS Aria II flow cytometer to isolate live CD3+CD8+ cells negative for CD19 and CD56. Samples came from patients with melanoma in CheckMate 064, a randomized, open-label phase II trial of sequential checkpoint blockade. Peripheral blood mononuclear cells were obtained through leukapheresis, purified using Ficoll-Paque, and frozen in human serum containing approximately 11% DMSO. Immediately after sorting, the purity of the sorted blood CD3+CD8+ cells was confirmed to be >98%, and DNA was then extracted.

The sequence came from a human donor with melanoma. The sample was CD8+ T cells sorted from blood (inferred from file names), taken from a patient given nivolumab and ipilimumab in sequence. The sequence joins TRBV2 to TRBJ1-4; a weak D assignment points to TRBD1 (6 bases agree). The CDR3: CASSETGQTNEKLFF. The DNA is as follows: TGTGCCAGCAGTGAGACCGGACAGACTAATGAAAAACTGTTTTTT.